This entry concerns a single TCR beta chain. As yet, its antigen is unknown. This record belongs to a study of a mutant IDH1 vaccine in newly diagnosed glioma. Broader study findings: Changes to the top peripheral T cell clonotypes appeared unrelated to pseudoprogression. Around 92% of patients showed vaccine-induced immune responses across multiple MHC alleles.

Trimming at V came to 7 bases and at J to 6 bases, leaving 8 bases not matched to a gene. The CDR3 runs to 13 residues. Looked up from germline, CDR1 is SQVTM and CDR2 is ANQGSEA. TCRdb's table, derived via immunoSEQ multiplex PCR, lists solely in-frame clones and lacks some. This table holds fewer than 15,000 clones, roughly 79% found once. Time point given: week 47, end of study. Alongside topical imiquimod, each dose of vaccine comprised 300 ug of mutant IDH1 20-mer peptide. Patients came in for eight vaccinations, in weeks 1, 3, 5, 7, 11, 15, 19 and 23. The genes are TRBV29-1 and TRBJ2-1; 8 bases are a match to TRBD2. This clonotype was obtained from a woman aged 40 to 49 with glioma. This specimen consisted of PBMCs, obtained from a glioma patient whose treatment included an IDH1 peptide vaccine. CDR3 region: CSALKRERNEQFF. CDR3 nucleotides: TGCAGCGCTCTCAAGCGGGAGCGCAATGAGCAGTTCTTC.